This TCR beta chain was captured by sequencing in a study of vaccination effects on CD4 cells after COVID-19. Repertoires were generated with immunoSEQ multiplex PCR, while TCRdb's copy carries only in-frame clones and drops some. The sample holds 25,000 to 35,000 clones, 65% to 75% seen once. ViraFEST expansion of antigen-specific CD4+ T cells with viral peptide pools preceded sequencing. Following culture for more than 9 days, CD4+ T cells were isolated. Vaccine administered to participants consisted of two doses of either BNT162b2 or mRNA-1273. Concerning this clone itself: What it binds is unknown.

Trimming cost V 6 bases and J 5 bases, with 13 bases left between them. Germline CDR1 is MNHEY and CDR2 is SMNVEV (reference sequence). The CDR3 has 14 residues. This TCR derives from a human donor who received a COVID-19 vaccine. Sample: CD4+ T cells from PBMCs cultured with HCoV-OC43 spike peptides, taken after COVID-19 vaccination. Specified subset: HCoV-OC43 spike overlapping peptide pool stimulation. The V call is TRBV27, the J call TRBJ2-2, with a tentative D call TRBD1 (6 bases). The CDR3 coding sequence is TGTGCCAGCAGGGGGGCCTTAGGGACCGGGGAGCTGTTTTTT. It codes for CASRGALGTGELFF.